The T cell receptor (beta chain) described here comes from a study of vaccination and CD4 T cells after COVID-19. This sample's treatment: approximately 9-day PBMC culture with coronavirus spike peptide pools or control peptides (ViraFEST assay). The V end was cut by 2 bases, the J end by 4 bases, with 10 bases between. Per the germline V gene, CDR1 is SGHTS and CDR2 is YDEGEE. The CDR3 sequence is 14 residues long. CD4+ T cells that had been cultured provided DNA sequenced with the Oncomine TCR Beta short-read assay. TCRdb independently ran MiXCR on the PCR reads; one entry per CDR3 protein. This table has more than 15,000 distinct CDR3 sequences, about 23% appearing once. Concerning this clonotype: Its antigen is still unknown.

The material sequenced was cultured CD4+ T cells from blood. V gene TRBV5-8 combines with J gene TRBJ2-1; D is possibly TRBD2 (6 bases). The clonotype was recovered from a human donor with COVID-19. Written as DNA, the CDR3 is TGTGCCAGCAGCTTACCGGGAGCGTACAATGAGCAGTTCTTC. It specifies CASSLPGAYNEQFF.